The clone carrying this T cell receptor beta chain has only one observation. This entry comes from a study of blood T cell repertoires in COVID-19. Only in-frame clones appear in the TCRdb table, and some are missing; sequencing was by immunoSEQ multiplex PCR. The data contain approximately 170,000 clones, roughly 85% of them seen just once; the ten biggest clones take up 9%. V was trimmed by 4 bases and J by 6 bases, leaving 11 bases between them. The CDR3 contains 13 residues. Germline V gene lookup returns CDR1 SGHTA and CDR2 FQGNSA. This clonotype originated in a woman aged 18-29 years who had recovered from COVID-19. Sequences were obtained from PBMCs or T cells enriched from blood (not recorded which). The chain carries TRBV7-2 and TRBJ2-3; perhaps TRBD2 as D (6 bases). This CDR3 reads CASSSTGDDTQYF. Here the CDR3 DNA reads TGTGCCAGCAGCTCAACGGGGGACGATACGCAGTATTTT.